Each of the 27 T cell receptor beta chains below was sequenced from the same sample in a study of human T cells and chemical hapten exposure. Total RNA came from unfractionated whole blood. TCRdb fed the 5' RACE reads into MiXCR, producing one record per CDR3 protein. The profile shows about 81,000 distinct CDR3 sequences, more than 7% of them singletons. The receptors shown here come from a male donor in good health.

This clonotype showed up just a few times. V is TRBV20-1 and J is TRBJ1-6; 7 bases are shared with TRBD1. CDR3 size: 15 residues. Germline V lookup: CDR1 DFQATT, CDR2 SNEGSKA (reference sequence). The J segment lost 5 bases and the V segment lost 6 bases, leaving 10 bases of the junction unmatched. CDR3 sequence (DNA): TGCAGTGCACCTCAGGGGGAGACTCATAATTCACCCCTCCACTTT. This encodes CSAPQGETHNSPLHF.

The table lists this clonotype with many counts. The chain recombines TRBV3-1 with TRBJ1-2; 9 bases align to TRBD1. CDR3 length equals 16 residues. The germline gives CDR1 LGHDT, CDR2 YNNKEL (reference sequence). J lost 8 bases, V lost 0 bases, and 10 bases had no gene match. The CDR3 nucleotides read TGTGCCAGCAGCCAAGATGCCTTGGGACAGGGAATAGGCTACACCTTC. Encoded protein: CASSQDALGQGIGYTF. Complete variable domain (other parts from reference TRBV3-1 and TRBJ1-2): DTAVSQTPKYLVTQMGNDKSIKCEQNLGHDTMYWYKQDSKKFLKIMFSYNNKELIINETVPNRFSPKSPDKAHLNLHINSLELGDSAVYFCASSQDALGQGIGYTFGSGTRLTVV.

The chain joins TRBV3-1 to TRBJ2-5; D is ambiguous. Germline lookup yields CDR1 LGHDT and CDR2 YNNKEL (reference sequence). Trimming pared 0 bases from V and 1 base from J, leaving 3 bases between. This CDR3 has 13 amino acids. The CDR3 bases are TGTGCCAGCAGCCAAGAAATCCAAGAGACCCAGTACTTC. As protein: CASSQEIQETQYF.

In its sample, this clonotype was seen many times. CDR3 nucleotide sequence: TGCAGTGCTAGAGAGGGGAGGACCGGGAACACCGGGGAGCTGTTTTTT. Its translation is CSAREGRTGNTGELFF. The rearrangement uses TRBV20-1 and TRBJ2-2, with a possible D match to TRBD2 (6 bases). V lost 0 bases, J lost 1 base, and 12 bases lay in between. The CDR3 contains 16 residues. The germline gives CDR1 DFQATT, CDR2 SNEGSKA (reference sequence).

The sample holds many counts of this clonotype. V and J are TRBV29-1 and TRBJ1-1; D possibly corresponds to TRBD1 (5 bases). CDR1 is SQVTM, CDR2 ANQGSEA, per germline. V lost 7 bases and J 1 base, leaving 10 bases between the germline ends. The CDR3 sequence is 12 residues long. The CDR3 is CSGADRNTEAFF. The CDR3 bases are TGCAGCGGGGCTGACAGGAACACTGAAGCTTTCTTT.

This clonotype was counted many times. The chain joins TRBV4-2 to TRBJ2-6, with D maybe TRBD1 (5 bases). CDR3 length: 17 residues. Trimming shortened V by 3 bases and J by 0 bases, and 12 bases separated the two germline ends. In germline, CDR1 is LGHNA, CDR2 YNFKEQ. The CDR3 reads CASSQDNWISGANVLTF. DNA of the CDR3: TGTGCCAGCAGCCAGGACAACTGGATCTCTGGGGCCAACGTCCTGACTTTC.

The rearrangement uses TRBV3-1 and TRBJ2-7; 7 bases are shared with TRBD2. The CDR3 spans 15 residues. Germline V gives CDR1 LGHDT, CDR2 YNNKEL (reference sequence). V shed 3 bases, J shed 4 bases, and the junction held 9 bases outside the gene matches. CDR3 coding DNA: TGTGCCAGCAGCCAGCTGGACAAGGGAGGGTACGAGCAGTACTTC. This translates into CASSQLDKGGYEQYF.

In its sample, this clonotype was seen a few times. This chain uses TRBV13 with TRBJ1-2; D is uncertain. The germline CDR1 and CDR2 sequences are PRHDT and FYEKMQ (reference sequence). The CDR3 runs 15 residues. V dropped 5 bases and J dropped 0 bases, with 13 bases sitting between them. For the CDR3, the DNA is TGTGCCAGCAGCCCCGGTAGAAGGGCTAACTATGGCTACACCTTC. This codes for CASSPGRRANYGYTF.

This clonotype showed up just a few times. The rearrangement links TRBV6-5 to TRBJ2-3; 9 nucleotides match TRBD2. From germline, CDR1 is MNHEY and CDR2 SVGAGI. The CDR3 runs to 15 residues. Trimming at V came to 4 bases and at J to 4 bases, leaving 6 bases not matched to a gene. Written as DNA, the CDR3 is TGTGCCAGCAGTTCTGGCGGGAGGGGCCCAGATACGCAGTATTTT. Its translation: CASSSGGRGPDTQYF.

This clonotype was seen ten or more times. This CDR3 reads CSASLVKMGINEQFF. CDR3 DNA: TGCAGTGCTAGTTTGGTCAAAATGGGAATCAATGAGCAGTTCTTC. This sequence joins TRBV20-1 and TRBJ2-1, with D unresolved. This CDR3 region has 15 residues. Per germline, CDR1 DFQATT and CDR2 SNEGSKA (reference sequence). Trimming cost V 3 bases and J 6 bases, with 18 bases left between them.

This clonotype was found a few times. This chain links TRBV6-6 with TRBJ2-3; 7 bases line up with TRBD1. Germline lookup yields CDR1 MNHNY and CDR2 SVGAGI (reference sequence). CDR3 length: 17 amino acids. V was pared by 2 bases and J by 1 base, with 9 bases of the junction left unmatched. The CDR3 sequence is CASSYLTGTAGTDTQYF. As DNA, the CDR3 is TGTGCCAGCAGTTACCTAACGGGGACAGCGGGCACAGATACGCAGTATTTT.

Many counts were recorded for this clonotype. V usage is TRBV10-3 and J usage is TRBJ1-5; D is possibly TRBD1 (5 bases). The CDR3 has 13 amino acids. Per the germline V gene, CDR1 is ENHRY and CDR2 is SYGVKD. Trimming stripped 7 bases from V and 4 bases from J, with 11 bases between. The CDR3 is CAITSQANQPQHF. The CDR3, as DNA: TGTGCCATCACGTCACAGGCAAATCAGCCCCAGCATTTT.

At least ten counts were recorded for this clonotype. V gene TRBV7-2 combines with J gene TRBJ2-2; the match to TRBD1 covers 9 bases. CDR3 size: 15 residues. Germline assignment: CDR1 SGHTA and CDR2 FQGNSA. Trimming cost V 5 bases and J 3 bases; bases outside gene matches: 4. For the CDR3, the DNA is TGTGCCAGCAGCAGGACAGGGGCGGACACCGGGGAGCTGTTTTTT. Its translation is CASSRTGADTGELFF.

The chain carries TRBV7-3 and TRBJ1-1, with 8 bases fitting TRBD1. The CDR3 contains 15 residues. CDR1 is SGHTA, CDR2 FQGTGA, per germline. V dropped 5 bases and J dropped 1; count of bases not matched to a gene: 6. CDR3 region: CASSPGQAKNTEAFF. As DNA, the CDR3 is TGTGCCAGCAGCCCGGGACAGGCGAAGAACACTGAAGCTTTCTTT.

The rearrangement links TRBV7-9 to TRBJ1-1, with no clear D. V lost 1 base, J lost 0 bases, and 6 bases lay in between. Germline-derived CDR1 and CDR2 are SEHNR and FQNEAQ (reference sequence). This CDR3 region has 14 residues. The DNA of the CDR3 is TGTGCCAGCAGCTTAGTCCCCATGAACACTGAAGCTTTCTTT. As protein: CASSLVPMNTEAFF. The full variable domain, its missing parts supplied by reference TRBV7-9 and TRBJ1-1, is DTGVSQNPRHKITKRGQNVTFRCDPISEHNRLYWYRQTLGQGPEFLTYFQNEAQLEKSRLLSDRFSAERPKGSFSTLEIQRTEQGDSAMYLCASSLVPMNTEAFFGQGTRLTVV.

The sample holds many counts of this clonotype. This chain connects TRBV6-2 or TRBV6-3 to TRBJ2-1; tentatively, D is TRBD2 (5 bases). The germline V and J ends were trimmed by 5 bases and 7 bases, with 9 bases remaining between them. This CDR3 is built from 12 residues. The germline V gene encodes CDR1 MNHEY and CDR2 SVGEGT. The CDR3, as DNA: TGTGCCAGCAGTCCCTCGGGGAATGAGCAGTTCTTC. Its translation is CASSPSGNEQFF.

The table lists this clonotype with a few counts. CDR3 sequence (DNA): TGTGCCAGCAGTTACGGTGGGACCTCCTACAATGAGCAGTTCTTC. This encodes CASSYGGTSYNEQFF. The chain uses TRBV6-2 or TRBV6-3 and TRBJ2-1; tentatively, D is TRBD1 or TRBD2 (5 bases each). CDR1 is MNHEY, CDR2 SVGEGT, per germline. Trimming pared 2 bases from V and 0 bases from J, leaving 8 bases between. CDR3 length equals 15 residues.

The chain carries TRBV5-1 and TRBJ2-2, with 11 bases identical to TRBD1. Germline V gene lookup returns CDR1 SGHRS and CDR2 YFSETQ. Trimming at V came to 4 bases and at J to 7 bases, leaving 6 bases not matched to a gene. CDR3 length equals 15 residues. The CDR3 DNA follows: TGCGCCAGCAGCGTGGACAGGGGGCAAAGCGGGGAGCTGTTTTTT. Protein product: CASSVDRGQSGELFF.

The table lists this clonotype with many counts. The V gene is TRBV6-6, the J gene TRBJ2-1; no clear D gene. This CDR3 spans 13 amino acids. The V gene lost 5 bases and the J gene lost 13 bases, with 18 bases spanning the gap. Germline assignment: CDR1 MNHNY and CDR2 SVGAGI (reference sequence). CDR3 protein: CASSHVPAGAQFF. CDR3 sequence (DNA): TGTGCCAGCAGTCACGTACCGGCCGGAGCCCAGTTCTTC.

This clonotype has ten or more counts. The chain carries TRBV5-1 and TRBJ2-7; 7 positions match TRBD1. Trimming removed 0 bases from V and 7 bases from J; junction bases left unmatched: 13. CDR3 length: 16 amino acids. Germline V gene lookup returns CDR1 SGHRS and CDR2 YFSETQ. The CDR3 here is CASSLGLSGTVGEQYF. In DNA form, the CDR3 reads TGCGCCAGCAGCTTGGGCCTTTCCGGGACAGTCGGAGAGCAGTACTTC.

This CDR3 is CASSFMQGRDSPLHF. For the CDR3, the DNA is TGTGCCAGCAGCTTTATGCAGGGGAGGGATTCACCCCTCCACTTT. V and J are TRBV7-9 and TRBJ1-6, with D maybe TRBD1 (6 bases). The V and J ends lost 3 bases and 8 bases respectively, with 14 bases between them. Germline V gene lookup returns CDR1 SEHNR and CDR2 FQNEAQ (reference sequence). This CDR3 comprises 15 residues.

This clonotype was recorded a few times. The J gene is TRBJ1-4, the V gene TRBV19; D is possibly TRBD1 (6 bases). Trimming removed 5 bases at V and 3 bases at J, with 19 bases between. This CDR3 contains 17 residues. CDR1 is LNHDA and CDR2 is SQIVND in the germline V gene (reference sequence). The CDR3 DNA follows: TGTGCCAGTAGTGGACATACGGGGGGCACAGCTAATGAAAAACTGTTTTTT. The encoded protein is CASSGHTGGTANEKLFF.

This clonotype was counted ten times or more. The DNA for the CDR3 is TGTGCCAGCAGCGTAGCAGGGTCTGGAAACACCATATATTTT. It codes for CASSVAGSGNTIYF. The J gene is TRBJ1-3, the V gene TRBV9; possibly TRBD1 for D (5 bases). Trimming removed 0 bases at V and 1 base at J, with 5 bases between. There are 14 residues in the CDR3. Germline CDR1 is SGDLS and CDR2 is YYNGEE.

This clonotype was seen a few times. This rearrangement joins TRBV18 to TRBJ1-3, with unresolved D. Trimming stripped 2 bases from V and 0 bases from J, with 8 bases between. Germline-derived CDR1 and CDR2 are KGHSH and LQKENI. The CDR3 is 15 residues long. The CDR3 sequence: CASSPGPNSGNTIYF. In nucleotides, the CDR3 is TGTGCCAGCTCACCAGGTCCCAACTCTGGAAACACCATATATTTT.

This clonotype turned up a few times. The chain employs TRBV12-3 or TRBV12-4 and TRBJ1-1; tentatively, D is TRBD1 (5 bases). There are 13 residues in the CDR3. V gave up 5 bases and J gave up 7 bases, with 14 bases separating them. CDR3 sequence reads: CASSIGTFGEAFF. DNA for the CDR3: TGTGCCAGCAGTATTGGGACTTTTGGTGAAGCTTTCTTT.

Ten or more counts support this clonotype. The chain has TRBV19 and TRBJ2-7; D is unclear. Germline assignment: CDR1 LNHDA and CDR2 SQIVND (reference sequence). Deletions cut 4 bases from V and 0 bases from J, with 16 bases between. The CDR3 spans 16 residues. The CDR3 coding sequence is TGTGCCAGTAGTACCCGCGGCCAGTCCGGCTCCTACGAGCAGTACTTC. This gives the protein CASSTRGQSGSYEQYF.

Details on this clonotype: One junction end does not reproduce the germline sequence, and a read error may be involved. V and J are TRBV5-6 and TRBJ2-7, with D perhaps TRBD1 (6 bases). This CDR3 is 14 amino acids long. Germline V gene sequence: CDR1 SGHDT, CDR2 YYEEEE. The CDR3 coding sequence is TGTGCCAGCAGCTTAGGGGACACAGCCTACAAGCAGTACTTC. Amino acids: CASSLGDTAYKQYF. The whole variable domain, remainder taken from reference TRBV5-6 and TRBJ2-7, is DAGVTQSPTHLIKTRGQQVTLRCSPKSGHDTVSWYQQALGQGPQFIFQYYEEEERQRGNFPDRFSGHQFPNYSSELNVNALLLGDSALYLCASSLGDTAYKQYFGPGTRLTVT.